Following are 5 T cell receptor beta chains from one sample sequenced in a study of blood T cell repertoires in COVID-19. Assay used: immunoSEQ multiplex PCR; TCRdb lists only in-frame clones, some missing. The sample consists of fewer than 250,000 clones, 85% to 90% of them appearing once. Sequenced: PBMCs or T cells enriched from blood (not recorded which). Source of these receptors: a woman between 45 and 65 years old with acute COVID-19.

V gene TRBV5-1 combines with J gene TRBJ2-1, with a tentative D call TRBD2 (5 bases). Germline values: CDR1 SGHRS, CDR2 YFSETQ. Trimming removed 4 bases at V and 3 bases at J, with 8 bases between. The CDR3 has 13 residues. The CDR3 nucleotides are TGCGCCAGCAGCGGCGACTACTACAATGAGCAGTTCTTC. Amino acid sequence: CASSGDYYNEQFF.

The chain links TRBV28 to TRBJ2-7, with TRBD2 matching over 7 bases. The ends lost 3 bases at V and 3 bases at J; junction bases unmatched: 5. Germline V lookup: CDR1 MDHEN, CDR2 SYDVKM. The CDR3 consists of 14 residues. The CDR3 bases are TGTGCCAGCAGTTTCCGCGGGGAGGGCTACGAGCAGTACTTC. Its translation is CASSFRGEGYEQYF.

This rearrangement joins TRBV11-2 to TRBJ2-3; D ambiguous. Trimming removed 0 bases from V and 2 bases from J, with 9 bases in between. CDR3 size: 15 residues. Germline lookup yields CDR1 SGHAT and CDR2 FQNNGV. CDR3: CASSLEGRFTDTQYF. CDR3 DNA sequence: TGTGCCAGCAGCTTAGAGGGCAGATTCACAGATACGCAGTATTTT.

This chain joins TRBV7-8 and TRBJ1-4, with a possible D match to TRBD1 (5 bases). The ends were cut back, 3 bases at V and 8 bases at J, with 10 bases in the middle. Looked up from germline, CDR1 is SGHVS and CDR2 is FQNEAQ. This CDR3 spans 13 amino acids. The CDR3 nucleotides read TGTGCCAGCAGCTTGGGACTGCGGGAAAAACTGTTTTTT. The encoded protein is CASSLGLREKLFF.

The rearrangement joins TRBV19 to TRBJ2-7; TRBD1 agrees at 9 bases. There are 15 residues in the CDR3. From germline, CDR1 is LNHDA and CDR2 SQIVND (reference sequence). The trim removed 7 bases at V and 4 bases at J, leaving 11 bases unmatched. The CDR3 DNA reads as TGTGCCAGTACTGGTAGAGGACAGGGGCAGTACGAGCAGTACTTC. The encoded protein is CASTGRGQGQYEQYF.